This T cell receptor beta chain was retrieved from a study of post-analysis software for immune sequencing data. Study observations and caveats: Relative to controls, patients had five TRBV segments at higher frequency, with TRBV5-6, TRBV5-1 and TRBV20-1 among these.

Worth noting for this clonotype: The target antigen is unknown.

Germline lookup yields CDR1 SGHTA and CDR2 FQGNSA. Trimming shortened V by 5 bases and J by 3 bases, and 13 bases separated the two germline ends. The CDR3 loop spans 14 amino acids. Prepared TCR beta cDNA libraries contained unique molecular identifiers. From the PCR reads, TCRdb called clonotypes with MiXCR, one entry per CDR3 protein. The sample consists of roughly 870,000 distinct CDR3 sequences, about 53% of them appearing once. This TCR came from a girl aged 10 to 17 with multiple sclerosis. The sample comprised blood. This rearrangement joins TRBV7-2 to TRBJ1-2, with a possible D match to TRBD1 (5 bases). For the CDR3, the DNA is TGTGCCAGCAGCAACTCAGGGATCCACTATGGCTACACCTTC. It specifies CASSNSGIHYGYTF.